The present T cell receptor beta chain was sequenced within a study of cytomegalovirus exposure and HLA in healthy donors. Regarding the study as a whole: It was shown in a later analysis that HLA-associated TCR beta chains were more clonally expanded than other, equally common chains.

In the case of this clone: Its cognate antigen is unknown.

The primer mix had 60 Vbeta and 13 Jbeta primers. Sequencing used immunoSEQ multiplex PCR; TCRdb keeps in-frame clones, though not all of them. Among about 150,000 clones listed, roughly 85% were seen once. The sample comprised PBMCs. The sequence derives from a woman between 18 and 29 years old in good health and CMV-seronegative.

The CDR3 DNA sequence: TGTGCCAGCAGCCGAAGAGACAGGGTATGGGATAAAGGCAATCAGCCCCAGCATTTT. This gives the protein CASSRRDRVWDKGNQPQHF. The gene calls are TRBV5-5 and TRBJ1-5, with TRBD1 matching over 7 bases. The junction had 18 bases not matched to a gene; V was cut back by 4 bases and J by 2 bases. This CDR3 is built from 19 residues. CDR1 is SGHKS, CDR2 YYEKEE, per germline (reference sequence).